This T cell receptor (beta chain) was sequenced in a study of T cell changes during pregnancy in multiple sclerosis. Sequencing was performed with immunoSEQ multiplex PCR; in TCRdb, only in-frame clones are kept and a portion is missing. The sample records tens of thousands of clones, almost 90% being singletons. The V end lost 0 bases, the J end lost 5 bases, and 12 bases lay between the germline ends. The CDR3 totals 15 residues. CDR1 SGHDT and CDR2 YYEEEE come from the germline V gene. The chain is built from TRBV5-6 and TRBJ1-5; TRBD1 might be the D (5 bases). The sample in question was peripheral blood, obtained after pregnancy. The sequence was obtained from a female donor in good health, enrolled as a control in a pregnancy study. CDR3 in amino acids: CASSLGQRDHQPQHF. The CDR3 DNA sequence: TGTGCCAGCAGCTTGGGACAGCGCGATCATCAGCCCCAGCATTTT.